The following is a TCR beta chain sequence with its context. The sample originates from a study of cytomegalovirus exposure and HLA in healthy donors. PCR involved 60 Vbeta and 13 Jbeta primers. Original processing notes: In a later analysis, some 11 million of approximately 86 million unique beta chains occurred in at least two donors. The assay was immunoSEQ multiplex PCR, and TCRdb's table has in-frame clones only and misses some. V and J calls and clone size follow that table, whereas D and trimming were derived from the DNA. Here the sample spans tens of thousands of clones, about 73% being singletons. Sequencing was carried out using PBMCs. This sequence was found in a woman in her thirties or forties in good health and CMV-seropositive.

This CDR3 is CASSLGDRAYNEQFF. The CDR3 DNA sequence: TGTGCCAGCAGCTTGGGGGACAGGGCCTACAATGAGCAGTTCTTC. This chain connects TRBV5-4 to TRBJ2-1; the match to TRBD1 covers 9 bases. Trimming at V came to 0 bases and at J to 2 bases, leaving 0 bases not matched to a gene. The germline gives CDR1 SGHNT, CDR2 YYREEE (reference sequence). The CDR3 runs to 15 residues.